This T cell receptor beta chain was identified in a study of identical twins. CDR1 is SNHLY and CDR2 is FYNNEI in the germline V gene. This CDR3 has 11 amino acids. Trimming cost V 9 bases and J 9 bases, with 12 bases left between them. Concerning this clonotype: Its antigen is not identified.

A universal primer site was added by template switching, and unique molecular identifiers were carried by the cDNA. TCRdb itself ran the 5' RACE reads through MiXCR, one entry per CDR3 protein. The sample shows 550,000 to 700,000 distinct CDR3 sequences, approximately 21% of them seen only once. General study results and limits: There was an excess of low generation probability in the out-of-frame alpha sequences that twins shared.

The same data also contributed to another study, on T cells expressing NK-cell markers. As that study records: Within several experiments, an anti-gamma-delta TCR antibody kept the sorting limited to alpha-beta TCR T cells.

Sequenced sample: PBMCs. V usage is TRBV2 and J usage is TRBJ2-1; D not certain. This sequence was found in a woman in her late teens or twenties in good health. CDR3: CASRMVGEQFF. CDR3 in DNA: TGTGCCAGTCGGATGGTGGGTGAGCAGTTCTTC.